This is a list of T cell receptor beta chains from one sample in a study of T cell clonotyping in hematopoietic cell transplantation. Sequencing used immunoSEQ multiplex PCR; TCRdb keeps in-frame clones, though not all of them. The sample lists thousands of clones; roughly 96% were seen once. Sequencing used PBMCs, obtained 100 days after allogeneic stem cell transplant. Receptor source: a male patient between 35 and 55 years old who had an allogeneic stem cell transplant from a related donor, so the T cells may come from the graft donor. Some clones in this sample may be carry-over from other donors' samples. Both conserved end residues are trimmed from each CDR3. The order of the fields is D gene, V gene, J gene, CDR3 protein. A D gene is named only where the DNA matches it firmly.

D gene: .
V gene: TRBV5-6
J gene: TRBJ1-4
CDR3 protein: ASSLIWGANEKLF

D gene: TRBD2
V gene: TRBV30
J gene: TRBJ2-7
CDR3 protein: AWGPRAGAFSYEQY

D gene: .
V gene: TRBV15
J gene: TRBJ1-2
CDR3 protein: ATSRVGEGGYGYT

D gene: TRBD2
V gene: TRBV4-2
J gene: TRBJ2-3
CDR3 protein: ASSLRLAGSTDTQY

D gene: .
V gene: TRBV4-1
J gene: TRBJ1-1
CDR3 protein: ASSQDLTTNTEAF

D gene: .
V gene: TRBV11-3
J gene: TRBJ1-6
CDR3 protein: ASSFTVNSPLH

D gene: .
V gene: TRBV5-1
J gene: TRBJ1-1
CDR3 protein: ASSSSGILNTEAF

D gene: .
V gene: TRBV7-3
J gene: TRBJ1-6
CDR3 protein: ASSLTQGPNSPLH

D gene: .
V gene: TRBV11-2
J gene: TRBJ2-7
CDR3 protein: ASSLSPTGTYEQY

D gene: TRBD1
V gene: TRBV5-4
J gene: TRBJ1-1
CDR3 protein: ASSPTGRGQNTEAF

D gene: .
V gene: TRBV10-1
J gene: TRBJ2-2
CDR3 protein: AANRSRRTGELF

D gene: .
V gene: TRBV2
J gene: TRBJ1-4
CDR3 protein: ASARTAATNEKLF

D gene: .
V gene: TRBV2
J gene: TRBJ2-3
CDR3 protein: ASSPGIAVTDTQY

D gene: TRBD1
V gene: TRBV5-3
J gene: TRBJ2-5
CDR3 protein: ARSLRDRALGTQY

D gene: TRBD1
V gene: TRBV5-1
J gene: TRBJ1-2
CDR3 protein: ASSLGTGVHGYT

D gene: TRBD2
V gene: TRBV7-6
J gene: TRBJ2-3
CDR3 protein: ASSLAGGSTDTQY

D gene: TRBD1
V gene: TRBV2
J gene: TRBJ1-5
CDR3 protein: ASRGDRGQPQH

D gene: .
V gene: TRBV5-6
J gene: TRBJ2-7
CDR3 protein: ASSLVDEQY

D gene: .
V gene: TRBV5-6
J gene: TRBJ2-2
CDR3 protein: ASSLDRDGELF

D gene: TRBD2
V gene: TRBV18
J gene: TRBJ2-1
CDR3 protein: ASSPRTSIYNEQF

D gene: TRBD1
V gene: TRBV7-9
J gene: TRBJ1-2
CDR3 protein: ASSSRDRDAYGYT

D gene: .
V gene: TRBV7-2
J gene: TRBJ2-5
CDR3 protein: ASGVEETQY

D gene: .
V gene: TRBV30
J gene: TRBJ1-5
CDR3 protein: AWSGRAAYNQPQH

D gene: TRBD1
V gene: TRBV6-1
J gene: TRBJ1-1
CDR3 protein: ASRTRDRENTEAF

D gene: .
V gene: TRBV11-2
J gene: TRBJ2-5
CDR3 protein: ASSLSENLAQY

D gene: .
V gene: TRBV27
J gene: TRBJ2-3
CDR3 protein: ASSPQVTDTQY

D gene: .
V gene: TRBV2
J gene: TRBJ1-6
CDR3 protein: AAGHDNSPLH

D gene: TRBD2
V gene: TRBV6-5
J gene: TRBJ2-7
CDR3 protein: ASRELAGAYEQY

D gene: TRBD1
V gene: TRBV5-1
J gene: TRBJ2-6
CDR3 protein: ASSSLGTGSGANVLT

D gene: .
V gene: TRBV6-1
J gene: TRBJ1-5
CDR3 protein: ASSEARGSYRYTSNQPQH

D gene: .
V gene: TRBV13
J gene: TRBJ1-1
CDR3 protein: ASSSINGQTMNTEAF

D gene: TRBD2
V gene: TRBV6-5
J gene: TRBJ2-3
CDR3 protein: ASSYHSGRASQ

D gene: TRBD2
V gene: TRBV5-1
J gene: TRBJ2-5
CDR3 protein: ASSLAALAGGQETQY

D gene: TRBD1
V gene: TRBV7-9
J gene: TRBJ1-4
CDR3 protein: ASSPQQGAGEKLF

D gene: .
V gene: TRBV5-6
J gene: TRBJ2-7
CDR3 protein: ASSSSWGEQY

D gene: .
V gene: TRBV27
J gene: TRBJ2-1
CDR3 protein: AAGRLSSYNEQF

D gene: .
V gene: TRBV28
J gene: TRBJ1-2
CDR3 protein: ASSWSSHYGYT

D gene: .
V gene: TRBV5-1
J gene: TRBJ2-5
CDR3 protein: ASSPGLGQETQY

D gene: .
V gene: TRBV18
J gene: TRBJ1-1
CDR3 protein: ASSPTTNTEAF

D gene: .
V gene: TRBV7-9
J gene: TRBJ1-1
CDR3 protein: ASSLAFGNTEAF

D gene: .
V gene: TRBV7-2
J gene: TRBJ1-5
CDR3 protein: ASSLERRGNQPQH

D gene: .
V gene: TRBV5-1
J gene: TRBJ1-2
CDR3 protein: ASSLGEGRGYT

D gene: .
V gene: TRBV5-6
J gene: TRBJ2-5
CDR3 protein: ASSSQGKETQY

D gene: .
V gene: TRBV7-8
J gene: TRBJ2-2
CDR3 protein: ASSLATNTGELF

D gene: .
V gene: TRBV10-2
J gene: TRBJ2-5
CDR3 protein: ASRERWERSQY

D gene: TRBD2
V gene: TRBV6-5
J gene: TRBJ2-7
CDR3 protein: ASSLTSGGSYEQY

D gene: .
V gene: TRBV30
J gene: TRBJ2-2
CDR3 protein: AWSLSLGELF

D gene: .
V gene: TRBV10-1
J gene: TRBJ1-2
CDR3 protein: ASSESRRPNYGYT

D gene: .
V gene: TRBV11-1
J gene: TRBJ2-7
CDR3 protein: ASSLGFNEQY

D gene: .
V gene: TRBV5-6
J gene: TRBJ1-5
CDR3 protein: ASSLGGFSNQPQH

D gene: TRBD2
V gene: TRBV11-3
J gene: TRBJ2-1
CDR3 protein: ASSFSGIGYNEQF

D gene: TRBD2
V gene: TRBV9
J gene: TRBJ2-7
CDR3 protein: ASSVAGGSEQY

D gene: .
V gene: TRBV27
J gene: TRBJ1-6
CDR3 protein: ASSPGQSSYNSPLH

D gene: .
V gene: TRBV28
J gene: TRBJ2-5
CDR3 protein: ASSPLGIEETQY

D gene: .
V gene: TRBV20-1
J gene: TRBJ2-3
CDR3 protein: SAKGADTQY